This TCR beta chain was obtained from a study of T-cell memory formation after mild COVID-19. Study results and limitations: CD4+ contracting clones were found mainly in CM and EM, and CD8+ ones in EMRA. Certain responding clones were present in pre-infection memory, suggesting participation of cross-reactive memory. Confirmation of SARS-CoV-2 specificity was lacking for second-wave clones peaking day 37.

Researchers used 5'RACE with constant-segment primers to make TCR alpha and TCR beta cDNA libraries that carry sample barcodes and UMIs. TCRdb passed the 5' RACE reads through MiXCR, listing each CDR3 protein once. The sample consists of 25,000 to 35,000 distinct CDR3 sequences, 12% of them appearing once. J gave up 0 bases and V 4 bases, and 3 bases lay outside the gene matches. The germline gives CDR1 SGHTA, CDR2 FQGNSA. The CDR3 extends over 15 amino acids. Points on this clonotype: Its antigen is undetermined.

This TCR was recovered from an adult woman who had mild COVID-19 (a few samples of this study predate the infection). Cell type and time point are not known. Specimen: PBMCs or a T cell subset sorted from them (not recorded which). The genes are TRBV7-2 and TRBJ1-3; TRBD1 agrees at 7 bases. Written as DNA, the CDR3 is TGTGCCAGCAGCTCCAGGGGGAACTCTGGAAACACCATATATTTT. Translation: CASSSRGNSGNTIYF.